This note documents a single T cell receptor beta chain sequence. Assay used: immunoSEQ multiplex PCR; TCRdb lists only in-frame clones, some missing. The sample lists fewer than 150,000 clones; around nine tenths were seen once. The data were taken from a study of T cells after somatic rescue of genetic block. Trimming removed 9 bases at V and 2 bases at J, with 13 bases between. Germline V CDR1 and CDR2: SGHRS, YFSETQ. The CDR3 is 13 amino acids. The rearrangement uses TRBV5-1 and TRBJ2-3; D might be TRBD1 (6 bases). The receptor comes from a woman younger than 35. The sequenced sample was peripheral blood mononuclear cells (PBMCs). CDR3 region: CATSYRVTDTQYF. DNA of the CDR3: TGCGCCACTTCCTACAGGGTCACAGATACGCAGTATTTT.